Each of the 32 T cell receptor beta chains below was sequenced from the same sample in a study of blood T cell repertoires in COVID-19. Profiling relied on immunoSEQ multiplex PCR, and the TCRdb table lists in-frame clones only, not all of them. The sample contains around 250,000 clones, 70% to 90% of which appear only once. The material sequenced was peripheral blood. The source of these receptors is a man aged 50 or older with active or convalescent COVID-19.

The DNA for the CDR3 is TGTGCCAGCAGTTACTCGGCTCGGGGGTCCTACGAGCAGTACTTC. Translating gives CASSYSARGSYEQYF. The rearrangement links TRBV6-5 to TRBJ2-7, with D perhaps matching TRBD2 (6 bases). Trimming took off 0 bases at V and 1 base at J, with 10 bases between the two ends. The CDR3 totals 15 residues. Per germline, CDR1 MNHEY and CDR2 SVGAGI.

In its sample, this clone was seen a few times. The chain is built from TRBV19 and TRBJ1-2, with D hard to call. The length of the CDR3 is 13 residues. Germline V gene sequence: CDR1 LNHDA, CDR2 SQIVND (reference sequence). Trimming took off 4 bases at V and 0 bases at J, with 6 bases between the two ends. This CDR3 is CASSTWPNYGYTF. The CDR3 DNA is TGTGCCAGTAGTACATGGCCTAACTATGGCTACACCTTC. Drawing the rest from reference TRBV19 and TRBJ1-2, the complete variable domain is DGGITQSPKYLFRKEGQNVTLSCEQNLNHDAMYWYRQDPGQGLRLIYYSQIVNDFQKGDIAEGYSVSREKKESFPLTVTSAQKNPTAFYLCASSTWPNYGYTFGSGTRLTVV.

J is TRBJ1-6 and V is TRBV7-3; D ambiguous. Germline loops: CDR1 SGHTA, CDR2 FQGTGA. With 3 bases removed from V and 7 bases from J, the gap between germline ends came to 10 bases. The CDR3 extends over 14 amino acids. The DNA for the CDR3 is TGTGCCAGCAGCTTTTTGGCAAACAATTCACCCCTCCACTTT. Translation gives CASSFLANNSPLHF.

CDR3 loop: CASSPWTGVEGYTF. In DNA, the CDR3 is TGTGCCAGCAGCCCATGGACAGGGGTGGAGGGCTACACCTTC. The gene calls are TRBV11-2 and TRBJ1-2; 9 bases align to TRBD1. Germline CDR1 is SGHAT and CDR2 is FQNNGV. V shed 5 bases, J shed 8 bases, and the junction held 9 bases outside the gene matches. The CDR3 covers 14 residues.

A single count supports this clone. This chain uses TRBV5-6 with TRBJ2-7, with a weak D call TRBD2 (6 bases). This CDR3 is 13 amino acids long. Germline values: CDR1 SGHDT, CDR2 YYEEEE. Trimming stripped 0 bases from V and 3 bases from J, with 7 bases between. This CDR3 is CASSLVGGYEQYF. The CDR3 bases are TGTGCCAGCAGCTTGGTGGGGGGCTACGAGCAGTACTTC.

The chain joins TRBV5-4 to TRBJ2-7; TRBD2 might be the D (5 bases). V was pared by 4 bases and J by 6 bases, with 14 bases between. Germline V gene data show CDR1 as SGHNT and CDR2 as YYREEE (reference sequence). This CDR3 comprises 13 residues. This CDR3 reads CASSASGVSEQYF. The CDR3 DNA reads TGTGCCAGCAGCGCCAGCGGAGTTTCCGAGCAGTACTTC.

This chain connects TRBV19 to TRBJ1-1; unclear D gene. CDR1 is LNHDA, CDR2 SQIVND, per germline (reference sequence). There are 14 residues in the CDR3. With 5 bases removed from V and 0 bases from J, the gap between germline ends came to 10 bases. The CDR3 loop is CASSPGGLNTEAFF. The CDR3 DNA reads as TGTGCCAGTAGTCCCGGCGGATTGAACACTGAAGCTTTCTTT.

The chain recombines TRBV25-1 with TRBJ2-1, with 9 bases fitting TRBD1. Germline CDR1 reads MGHDK; CDR2 reads SYGVNS. This CDR3 has 16 amino acids. With 3 bases clipped from V and 3 bases from J, the junction kept 6 bases outside the gene matches. The CDR3 sequence: CASSERDREVYNEQFF. CDR3 DNA sequence: TGTGCCAGCAGTGAGCGGGACAGGGAAGTCTACAATGAGCAGTTCTTC. Filled out from reference TRBV25-1 and TRBJ2-1, the complete variable domain reads EADIYQTPRYLVIGTGKKITLECSQTMGHDKMYWYQQDPGMELHLIHYSYGVNSTEKGDLSSESTVSRIRTEHFPLTLESARPSHTSQYLCASSERDREVYNEQFFGPGTRLTVL.

This clone showed up just once. V gene TRBV6-1 combines with J gene TRBJ2-3, with a tentative D call TRBD1 (5 bases). V lost 0 bases and J lost 1, with 11 bases in between. CDR1 MNHNS and CDR2 SASEGT come from the germline V gene. The CDR3 spans 16 residues. The CDR3 DNA is TGTGCCAGCAGTGAAGCGCTTCTACAGGGCACAGATACGCAGTATTTT. Protein product: CASSEALLQGTDTQYF.

The chain couples TRBV7-3 to TRBJ2-1, with 8 bases identical to TRBD2. V trimming: 5 bases; J trimming: 8 bases; junction bases outside the gene matches: 8. Germline V gene data show CDR1 as SGHTA and CDR2 as FQGTGA. The CDR3 totals 14 residues. The CDR3 loop reads CASSATGTSHEQFF. CDR3 DNA sequence: TGTGCCAGCAGCGCCACCGGGACTAGTCATGAGCAGTTCTTC.

This chain connects TRBV7-8 to TRBJ1-1; 7 nucleotides line up with TRBD1. V shed 4 bases, J shed 6 bases, and the junction held 11 bases outside the gene matches. The CDR3 spans 15 residues. Germline V gene lookup returns CDR1 SGHVS and CDR2 FQNEAQ. DNA of the CDR3: TGTGCCAGCAGCTCACCGACAGGGCGCGCCGCTGAAGCTTTCTTT. This translates into CASSSPTGRAAEAFF. Full variable domain (rest looked up from reference TRBV7-8 and TRBJ1-1): GAGVSQSPRYKVAKRGQDVALRCDPISGHVSLFWYQQALGQGPEFLTYFQNEAQLDKSGLPSDRFFAERPEGSVSTLKIQRTQQEDSAVYLCASSSPTGRAAEAFFGQGTRLTVV.

The chain joins TRBV7-9 to TRBJ2-2; 10 nucleotides agree with TRBD2. This CDR3 has 16 amino acids. Germline CDR1 is SEHNR and CDR2 is FQNEAQ (reference sequence). V lost 4 bases and J lost 7; bases outside the gene matches: 9. Written as DNA, the CDR3 is TGTGCCAGCAGCTCCCTCGGACTAGCGGACGGCGGGGAGCTGTTTTTT. This sequence encodes CASSSLGLADGGELFF.

The chain combines TRBV27 with TRBJ2-7, with TRBD2 matching over 14 bases. CDR1 is MNHEY and CDR2 is SMNVEV in the germline V gene (reference sequence). The CDR3 runs 17 residues. With 6 bases clipped from V and 0 bases from J, the junction kept 7 bases outside the gene matches. The CDR3 sequence is CASSRTGTSGGSYEQYF. The DNA of the CDR3 is TGTGCCAGCAGCCGAACCGGGACTAGCGGGGGCTCCTACGAGCAGTACTTC.

J is TRBJ1-5 and V is TRBV5-1; weak D call: TRBD1 (6 bases). The CDR3 runs 14 residues. The germline V gene encodes CDR1 SGHRS and CDR2 YFSETQ. V gave up 5 bases and J gave up 6 bases, with 15 bases separating them. CDR3 sequence: CASRPEGGGQPQHF. CDR3 bases: TGCGCCAGCAGACCGGAGGGAGGGGGTCAGCCCCAGCATTTT.

V and J are TRBV6-2 or TRBV6-3 and TRBJ1-5; possible D gene TRBD1, 5 bases. CDR1 is MNHEY, CDR2 SVGEGT, per germline. Trimming pared 0 bases from V and 0 bases from J, leaving 6 bases between. The CDR3 spans 15 residues. CDR3 nucleotide sequence: TGTGCCAGCAGTTACTCGGGGGGTAGCAATCAGCCCCAGCATTTT. Protein sequence: CASSYSGGSNQPQHF.

This clone was counted a few times. The CDR3 DNA sequence: TGTGCCAGCTCACCACCTAGCGGTTACACTGAAGCTTTCTTT. Residues: CASSPPSGYTEAFF. The chain couples TRBV18 to TRBJ1-1; D gene uncertain. Germline loops: CDR1 KGHSH, CDR2 LQKENI. The CDR3 has 14 amino acids. Trimming shortened V by 0 bases and J by 3 bases, and 8 bases separated the two germline ends. The entire variable domain, with the rest obtained from reference TRBV18 and TRBJ1-1, is as follows: NAGVMQNPRHLVRRRGQEARLRCSPMKGHSHVYWYRQLPEEGLKFMVYLQKENIIDESGMPKERFSAEFPKEGPSILRIQQVVRGDSAAYFCASSPPSGYTEAFFGQGTRLTVV.

The chain is built from TRBV6-1 and TRBJ2-2, with TRBD1 identical over 7 bases. The CDR3 length is 15 residues. V was pared by 3 bases and J by 3 bases, with 4 bases of the junction left unmatched. The germline CDR1 and CDR2 sequences are MNHNS and SASEGT. CDR3 loop: CASSDRDRYTGELFF. The CDR3 bases are TGTGCCAGCAGTGATAGGGACAGATACACCGGGGAGCTGTTTTTT.

The rearrangement joins TRBV27 to TRBJ1-1, with 7 positions matching TRBD1. With V trimmed by 5 bases and J by 0 bases, 6 bases remained unmatched. Germline V lookup: CDR1 MNHEY, CDR2 SMNVEV (reference sequence). The CDR3 contains 15 residues. The chain's CDR3 is CASSPEQGLNTEAFF. CDR3 sequence (DNA): TGTGCCAGCAGTCCAGAACAGGGGTTGAACACTGAAGCTTTCTTT.

The chain employs TRBV12-3 or TRBV12-4 and TRBJ1-6; D unclear. The CDR3 runs to 12 residues. V lost 3 bases, J lost 13 bases, and 10 bases lay in between. The CDR3 loop reads CASSLIRGPLHF. As DNA, the CDR3 is TGTGCCAGCAGTTTGATCCGCGGGCCCCTCCACTTT.

This chain connects TRBV5-6 to TRBJ1-4; D remains ambiguous. Germline assignment: CDR1 SGHDT and CDR2 YYEEEE. The CDR3 covers 14 residues. Trimming removed 4 bases from V and 8 bases from J, with 15 bases in between. CDR3 sequence: CASSRARSGEKLFF. The CDR3 nucleotides are TGTGCCAGCAGCCGGGCGCGCTCGGGGGAAAAACTGTTTTTT.

The chain has TRBV5-4 and TRBJ2-2; 7 bases match TRBD2. Germline V CDR1 and CDR2: SGHNT, YYREEE (reference sequence). J was trimmed by 3 bases and V by 5 bases; bases with no gene match: 7. This CDR3 has 15 residues. This CDR3 reads CASSHTSVYTGELFF. The CDR3 DNA sequence: TGTGCCAGCAGTCATACTAGCGTGTACACCGGGGAGCTGTTTTTT.

The chain uses TRBV29-1 and TRBJ2-7, with a tentative D call TRBD1 (6 bases). This CDR3 comprises 13 residues. V lost 5 bases to trimming and J lost 0 bases, with 11 bases between them. CDR1 is SQVTM and CDR2 is ANQGSEA in the germline V gene. CDR3 coding DNA: TGCAGCGTTTCGTCGACAGGCTCCTACGAGCAGTACTTC. As protein: CSVSSTGSYEQYF.

The chain combines TRBV19 with TRBJ2-7; possible D gene TRBD1, 5 bases. V lost 4 bases and J lost 0, with 13 bases in between. The CDR3 spans 15 residues. Germline values: CDR1 LNHDA, CDR2 SQIVND (reference sequence). CDR3 sequence reads: CASSKTGQSSYEQYF. CDR3 nucleotide sequence: TGTGCCAGTAGTAAAACAGGTCAGAGCTCCTACGAGCAGTACTTC. The variable domain in full, with the rest retrieved from reference TRBV19 and TRBJ2-7, is DGGITQSPKYLFRKEGQNVTLSCEQNLNHDAMYWYRQDPGQGLRLIYYSQIVNDFQKGDIAEGYSVSREKKESFPLTVTSAQKNPTAFYLCASSKTGQSSYEQYFGPGTRLTVT.

The V and J genes are TRBV28 and TRBJ2-7; TRBD1 might be the D (5 bases). The CDR3 loop spans 11 amino acids. Germline loops: CDR1 MDHEN, CDR2 SYDVKM. Trimming left V 3 bases short and J 7 bases short, with 7 bases between. The CDR3 DNA follows: TGTGCCAGCAGTTTTAAGGGGGAGCAGTACTTC. Encoded protein: CASSFKGEQYF.

The gene calls are TRBV27 and TRBJ1-1; D is uncertain. This CDR3 region has 14 residues. V was shortened by 1 base and J by 1 base, with 7 bases between the two germline ends. CDR1 is MNHEY, CDR2 SMNVEV, per germline (reference sequence). CDR3 loop: CASSLLGGNTEAFF. The CDR3 coding sequence is TGTGCCAGCAGTTTATTGGGAGGGAACACTGAAGCTTTCTTT.

The rearrangement uses TRBV2 and TRBJ1-1, with TRBD1 matching 8 bases. The J segment lost 3 bases and the V segment lost 7 bases, leaving 4 bases of the junction unmatched. The CDR3 is 13 amino acids. Germline V CDR1 and CDR2: SNHLY, FYNNEI. CDR3 sequence (DNA): TGTGCCAGCAAAATGGACAGGGACACTGAAGCTTTCTTT. Translated, it gives CASKMDRDTEAFF.

This clone was picked up one time. This rearrangement joins TRBV14 to TRBJ2-1; D is possibly TRBD2 (6 bases). The CDR3 is made up of 15 amino acids. Germline-derived CDR1 and CDR2 are SGHDN and FVKESK. The V end lost 3 bases, the J end lost 5 bases, and 14 bases lay between the germline ends. In DNA form, the CDR3 reads TGTGCCAGCAGCCACGTCCGGGACTGGAACAATGAGCAGTTCTTC. This gives the protein CASSHVRDWNNEQFF.

The chain combines TRBV28 with TRBJ1-2; D is possibly TRBD1 (5 bases). Germline V gives CDR1 MDHEN, CDR2 SYDVKM. The V end lost 7 bases, the J end lost 7 bases, and 16 bases lay between the germline ends. CDR3 size: 13 residues. CDR3 loop: CASTKSRGGGYTF. The CDR3 nucleotides read TGTGCCAGCACCAAATCTAGGGGTGGTGGCTACACCTTC.

This clone appeared a single time. This chain uses TRBV9 with TRBJ2-1, with 9 bases aligning to TRBD1. With 3 bases clipped from V and 7 bases from J, the junction kept 8 bases outside the gene matches. Looked up from germline, CDR1 is SGDLS and CDR2 is YYNGEE. CDR3 size: 15 residues. The CDR3 nucleotides read TGTGCCAGCAGCGAATCGGGACAGGGTTGGAATGAGCAGTTCTTC. Translating gives CASSESGQGWNEQFF.

The chain uses TRBV9 and TRBJ2-1; the D gene is possibly TRBD2 (6 bases). This CDR3 contains 15 residues. V was clipped by 4 bases and J by 1 base, with 12 bases between them. Germline CDR1 SGDLS, CDR2 YYNGEE. In DNA form, the CDR3 reads TGTGCCAGCAGCCCGAATGGGAGGTCCTACAATGAGCAGTTCTTC. Translation: CASSPNGRSYNEQFF.

This chain connects TRBV10-3 to TRBJ2-7, with D maybe TRBD2 (6 bases). The CDR3 spans 14 residues. Germline V lookup: CDR1 ENHRY, CDR2 SYGVKD. The V gene lost 4 bases and the J gene lost 0 bases, with 10 bases spanning the gap. CDR3 region: CAISGDSGSYEQYF. CDR3 bases: TGTGCCATCAGTGGGGATAGCGGCTCCTACGAGCAGTACTTC.

V usage is TRBV4-3 and J usage is TRBJ2-3; 11 bases match TRBD1. This CDR3 spans 15 amino acids. Germline assignment: CDR1 LGHNA and CDR2 YSLEER. The J segment lost 3 bases and the V segment lost 4 bases, leaving 3 bases of the junction unmatched. This CDR3 is CASSLRDRGTDTQYF. In DNA, the CDR3 is TGCGCCAGCAGCCTCCGGGACAGGGGGACAGATACGCAGTATTTT.